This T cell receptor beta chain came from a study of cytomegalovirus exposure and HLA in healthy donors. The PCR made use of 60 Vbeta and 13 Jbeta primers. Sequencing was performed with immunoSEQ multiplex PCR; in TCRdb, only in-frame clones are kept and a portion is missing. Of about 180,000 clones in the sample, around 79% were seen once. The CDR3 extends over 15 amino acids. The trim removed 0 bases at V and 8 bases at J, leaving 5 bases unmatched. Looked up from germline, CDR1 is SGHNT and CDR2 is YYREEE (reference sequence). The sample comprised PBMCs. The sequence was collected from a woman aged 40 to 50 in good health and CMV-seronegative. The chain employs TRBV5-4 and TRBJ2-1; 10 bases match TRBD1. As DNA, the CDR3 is TGTGCCAGCAGCTTGGAAGGACAGGGGGTCCATGAGCAGTTCTTC. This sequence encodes CASSLEGQGVHEQFF. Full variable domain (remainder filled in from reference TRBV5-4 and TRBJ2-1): ETGVTQSPTHLIKTRGQQVTLRCSSQSGHNTVSWYQQALGQGPQFIFQYYREEENGRGNFPPRFSGLQFPNYSSELNVNALELDDSALYLCASSLEGQGVHEQFFGPGTRLTVL.